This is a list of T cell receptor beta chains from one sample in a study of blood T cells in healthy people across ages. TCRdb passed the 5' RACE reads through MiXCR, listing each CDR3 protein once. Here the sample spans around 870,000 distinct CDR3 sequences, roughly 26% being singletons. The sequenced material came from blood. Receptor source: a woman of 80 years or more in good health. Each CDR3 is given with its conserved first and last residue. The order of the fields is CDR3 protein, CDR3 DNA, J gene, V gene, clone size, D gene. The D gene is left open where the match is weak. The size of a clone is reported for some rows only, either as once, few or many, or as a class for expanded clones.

CDR3 protein: CASSPSGGASHEQYF; CDR3 DNA: TGTGCCAGCAGTCCTTCGGGCGGGGCCTCCCACGAGCAGTACTTC; J gene: TRBJ2-7; V gene: TRBV6-4; clone size: -; D gene: -
CDR3 protein: CASTETGHVAKNIQYF; CDR3 DNA: TGTGCCAGCACCGAAACAGGACACGTAGCCAAAAACATTCAGTACTTC; J gene: TRBJ2-4; V gene: TRBV5-5; clone size: few; D gene: -
CDR3 protein: CASSTAGTTSGANVLTF; CDR3 DNA: TGTGCCAGCAGCACGGCCGGGACAACTTCTGGGGCCAACGTCCTGACTTTC; J gene: TRBJ2-6; V gene: TRBV5-4; clone size: many; D gene: -
CDR3 protein: CASGPSGGAKTQYF; CDR3 DNA: TGTGCCAGTGGGCCTAGCGGGGGGGCGAAGACCCAGTACTTC; J gene: TRBJ2-5; V gene: TRBV7-8; clone size: -; D gene: TRBD2
CDR3 protein: CASSYFRVPSYEQYF; CDR3 DNA: TGTGCCAGCAGTTACTTCAGGGTCCCCTCCTACGAGCAGTACTTC; J gene: TRBJ2-7; V gene: TRBV6-2/TRBV6-3; clone size: many; D gene: -
CDR3 protein: CTSSPRGIQLGSYEQYF; CDR3 DNA: TGTACCAGCAGTCCACGGGGCATTCAGCTCGGCTCCTACGAGCAGTACTTC; J gene: TRBJ2-7; V gene: TRBV27; clone size: few; D gene: -
CDR3 protein: CASNRAGANSYNEQFF; CDR3 DNA: TGTGCCAGTAACCGTGCGGGGGCCAACTCCTACAATGAGCAGTTCTTC; J gene: TRBJ2-1; V gene: TRBV19; clone size: few; D gene: -
CDR3 protein: CASSSVAGGIYNEQFF; CDR3 DNA: TGCGCCAGCAGCTCCGTAGCGGGGGGCATCTACAATGAGCAGTTCTTC; J gene: TRBJ2-1; V gene: TRBV5-1; clone size: many; D gene: TRBD2
CDR3 protein: CASSASQNTEAFF; CDR3 DNA: TGTGCCAGCAGTGCTAGCCAAAACACTGAAGCTTTCTTT; J gene: TRBJ1-1; V gene: TRBV6-4; clone size: -; D gene: -
CDR3 protein: CASSSPSGGGNSYNEQFF; CDR3 DNA: TGTGCCAGCAGCAGTCCTAGCGGGGGGGGAAACTCCTACAATGAGCAGTTCTTC; J gene: TRBJ2-1; V gene: TRBV9; clone size: many; D gene: TRBD2
CDR3 protein: CASRKPGQRLTDTQYF; CDR3 DNA: TGTGCCAGCAGAAAACCTGGACAGAGACTCACAGATACGCAGTATTTT; J gene: TRBJ2-3; V gene: TRBV27; clone size: many; D gene: -
CDR3 protein: CASSHNQETQYF; CDR3 DNA: TGTGCCAGCAGCCACAACCAAGAGACCCAGTACTTC; J gene: TRBJ2-5; V gene: TRBV3-1; clone size: many; D gene: -
CDR3 protein: CASGPRQQTYNEQFF; CDR3 DNA: TGCGCCAGCGGACCACGACAGCAAACCTACAATGAGCAGTTCTTC; J gene: TRBJ2-1; V gene: TRBV5-1; clone size: -; D gene: -
CDR3 protein: CASSSTSRDRVEQYF; CDR3 DNA: TGCGCCAGCAGCTCGACGTCCCGGGACAGGGTCGAGCAGTACTTC; J gene: TRBJ2-7; V gene: TRBV5-1; clone size: many; D gene: TRBD1
CDR3 protein: CASARDRGQDTQYF; CDR3 DNA: TGTGCCAGCGCCCGGGACAGGGGCCAAGATACGCAGTATTTT; J gene: TRBJ2-3; V gene: TRBV6-5; clone size: few; D gene: TRBD1
CDR3 protein: CASSPDRVEGQPQHF; CDR3 DNA: TGTGCCAGCAGTCCTGACAGGGTGGAGGGTCAGCCCCAGCATTTT; J gene: TRBJ1-5; V gene: TRBV12-3/TRBV12-4; clone size: -; D gene: TRBD1
CDR3 protein: CASSPGFGVPDTQYF; CDR3 DNA: TGTGCCAGCAGCCCGGGATTTGGGGTCCCAGATACGCAGTATTTT; J gene: TRBJ2-3; V gene: TRBV7-2; clone size: many; D gene: -
CDR3 protein: CASSQKTSGAETQYF; CDR3 DNA: TGCGCCAGCAGCCAAAAGACTAGCGGGGCCGAGACCCAGTACTTC; J gene: TRBJ2-5; V gene: TRBV4-1; clone size: few; D gene: TRBD2
CDR3 protein: CASKVERGEETQYF; CDR3 DNA: TGTGCCAGCAAAGTCGAGCGGGGGGAAGAGACCCAGTACTTC; J gene: TRBJ2-5; V gene: TRBV6-2/TRBV6-3; clone size: many; D gene: TRBD2
CDR3 protein: CAGSLVAGAYYERYF; CDR3 DNA: TGTGCCGGCAGCTTAGTGGCGGGGGCCTACTACGAGCGGTACTTC; J gene: TRBJ2-7; V gene: TRBV5-5; clone size: -; D gene: -
CDR3 protein: CSAGTGPYNSPLHF; CDR3 DNA: TGCAGTGCGGGGACAGGGCCCTATAATTCACCCCTCCACTTT; J gene: TRBJ1-6; V gene: TRBV20-1; clone size: many; D gene: TRBD1
CDR3 protein: CASSPRSGWQETQYF; CDR3 DNA: TGTGCCAGCAGCCCGAGGAGCGGCTGGCAAGAGACCCAGTACTTC; J gene: TRBJ2-5; V gene: TRBV7-2; clone size: few; D gene: -
CDR3 protein: CASSLGLLAGTNQETQYF; CDR3 DNA: TGTGCCAGCAGCTTGGGACTACTAGCGGGGACCAACCAAGAGACCCAGTACTTC; J gene: TRBJ2-5; V gene: TRBV7-2; clone size: many; D gene: TRBD2
CDR3 protein: CASSQDSGGSGEQFF; CDR3 DNA: TGCGCCAGCAGCCAGGATAGCGGGGGGTCCGGTGAGCAGTTCTTC; J gene: TRBJ2-1; V gene: TRBV4-1; clone size: few; D gene: TRBD2
CDR3 protein: CASRDGLAGPSGQYF; CDR3 DNA: TGTGCCAGCAGAGACGGACTAGCGGGACCCTCGGGGCAGTACTTC; J gene: TRBJ2-7; V gene: TRBV2; clone size: -; D gene: TRBD2
CDR3 protein: CASNRLGGTDTQYF; CDR3 DNA: TGTGCCAGCAATCGACTCGGGGGTACAGATACGCAGTATTTT; J gene: TRBJ2-3; V gene: TRBV7-2; clone size: -; D gene: -
CDR3 protein: CASSFAGGPDTQYF; CDR3 DNA: TGTGCCAGCAGTTTCGCGGGGGGACCGGATACGCAGTATTTT; J gene: TRBJ2-3; V gene: TRBV12-3/TRBV12-4; clone size: many; D gene: TRBD2
CDR3 protein: CASSVVGDGGPDTQYF; CDR3 DNA: TGTGCCAGCAGTGTTGTAGGGGACGGGGGCCCAGATACGCAGTATTTT; J gene: TRBJ2-3; V gene: TRBV7-9; clone size: many; D gene: -
CDR3 protein: CSAVGQGNEQYF; CDR3 DNA: TGCAGTGCCGTGGGACAGGGAAACGAGCAGTACTTC; J gene: TRBJ2-7; V gene: TRBV20-1; clone size: many; D gene: TRBD1
CDR3 protein: CASREIAGGTDTQYF; CDR3 DNA: TGTGCCAGCAGAGAAATAGCGGGGGGCACAGATACGCAGTATTTT; J gene: TRBJ2-3; V gene: TRBV27; clone size: many; D gene: TRBD2
CDR3 protein: CASSSGGRVEQYF; CDR3 DNA: TGTGCCAGCAGCTCCGGGGGCAGGGTCGAGCAGTACTTC; J gene: TRBJ2-7; V gene: TRBV14; clone size: few; D gene: -
CDR3 protein: CASSPLIGANTGELFF; CDR3 DNA: TGTGCCAGCAGCCCCCTGATCGGGGCGAACACCGGGGAGCTGTTTTTT; J gene: TRBJ2-2; V gene: TRBV28; clone size: -; D gene: -
CDR3 protein: CASSLGSGFYGYTF; CDR3 DNA: TGCGCCAGCAGCCTGGGGTCGGGATTCTATGGCTACACCTTC; J gene: TRBJ1-2; V gene: TRBV5-1; clone size: -; D gene: -
CDR3 protein: CASSGGGLSSYEQYF; CDR3 DNA: TGTGCCAGCAGTGGAGGCGGACTGAGCTCCTACGAGCAGTACTTC; J gene: TRBJ2-7; V gene: TRBV2; clone size: many; D gene: -
CDR3 protein: CASSETGRKDTQYF; CDR3 DNA: TGTGCCAGCAGCGAGACAGGGAGAAAGGACACCCAGTACTTC; J gene: TRBJ2-5; V gene: TRBV9; clone size: many; D gene: TRBD1
CDR3 protein: CATRGQGANYGYTF; CDR3 DNA: TGTGCCACCAGAGGACAGGGCGCTAACTATGGCTACACCTTC; J gene: TRBJ1-2; V gene: TRBV24-1; clone size: many; D gene: TRBD1
CDR3 protein: CASSLLPMNTEAFF; CDR3 DNA: TGTGCCAGCAGTTTATTACCCATGAACACTGAAGCTTTCTTT; J gene: TRBJ1-1; V gene: TRBV6-5; clone size: few; D gene: -
CDR3 protein: CASRGTSGAGELFF; CDR3 DNA: TGTGCCAGCAGGGGGACTAGCGGGGCCGGGGAGCTGTTTTTT; J gene: TRBJ2-2; V gene: TRBV9; clone size: -; D gene: TRBD2
CDR3 protein: CASSKTGTANTEAFF; CDR3 DNA: TGTGCCAGCAGTAAAACCGGGACAGCGAACACTGAAGCTTTCTTT; J gene: TRBJ1-1; V gene: TRBV6-2/TRBV6-3; clone size: -; D gene: TRBD1
CDR3 protein: CASSQADILAKNIQYF; CDR3 DNA: TGTGCCAGCAGCCAAGCGGACATTTTAGCCAAAAACATTCAGTACTTC; J gene: TRBJ2-4; V gene: TRBV3-1; clone size: -; D gene: -
CDR3 protein: CASSSYQGQETQYF; CDR3 DNA: TGTGCCAGCAGCTCGTATCAGGGTCAAGAGACCCAGTACTTC; J gene: TRBJ2-5; V gene: TRBV7-6; clone size: few; D gene: -
CDR3 protein: CASSLESSVGEQYF; CDR3 DNA: TGTGCCAGTAGCTTAGAGTCTAGCGTCGGTGAGCAGTACTTC; J gene: TRBJ2-5; V gene: TRBV7-2; clone size: -; D gene: -
CDR3 protein: CASSDGTGGLDPQYF; CDR3 DNA: TGTGCCAGCAGCGACGGCACAGGGGGCTTGGACCCCCAGTACTTC; J gene: TRBJ2-7; V gene: TRBV5-5; clone size: -; D gene: TRBD1
CDR3 protein: CASSFGSGSAYGYTF; CDR3 DNA: TGTGCCAGCAGTTTTGGTTCAGGGTCGGCCTATGGCTACACCTTC; J gene: TRBJ1-2; V gene: TRBV28; clone size: few; D gene: -
CDR3 protein: CSARGQRETQYF; CDR3 DNA: TGCAGTGCTAGGGGGCAGCGGGAGACCCAGTACTTC; J gene: TRBJ2-5; V gene: TRBV20-1; clone size: -; D gene: -
CDR3 protein: CAWRRPITNYGYTF; CDR3 DNA: TGTGCCTGGAGACGACCTATTACTAACTATGGCTACACCTTC; J gene: TRBJ1-2; V gene: TRBV30; clone size: few; D gene: -
CDR3 protein: CASSLADKKGTQYF; CDR3 DNA: TGTGCCAGCAGCTTAGCGGATAAGAAGGGGACCCAGTACTTC; J gene: TRBJ2-5; V gene: TRBV7-8; clone size: many; D gene: -
CDR3 protein: CAWAPGRETQYF; CDR3 DNA: TGTGCCTGGGCGCCGGGAAGAGAGACCCAGTACTTC; J gene: TRBJ2-5; V gene: TRBV30; clone size: few; D gene: -
CDR3 protein: CASKGAGGYEQYF; CDR3 DNA: TGTGCCAGCAAGGGGGCGGGGGGGTACGAGCAGTACTTC; J gene: TRBJ2-7; V gene: TRBV6-1; clone size: once; D gene: TRBD2
CDR3 protein: CASSLISTTGELFF; CDR3 DNA: TGTGCCAGCAGCTTAATTTCGACCACCGGGGAGCTGTTTTTT; J gene: TRBJ2-2; V gene: TRBV7-2; clone size: -; D gene: -
CDR3 protein: CASSVSGQENQPQHF; CDR3 DNA: TGTGCCAGCAGCGTGAGTGGACAGGAAAATCAGCCCCAGCATTTT; J gene: TRBJ1-5; V gene: TRBV9; clone size: -; D gene: TRBD1
CDR3 protein: CGARGRGGVTQYF; CDR3 DNA: TGCGGTGCTAGAGGGAGGGGAGGGGTGACCCAGTACTTC; J gene: TRBJ2-5; V gene: TRBV20-1; clone size: -; D gene: TRBD2
CDR3 protein: CASSGPTGGYGYTF; CDR3 DNA: TGTGCCAGCAGCGGTCCGACAGGGGGGTATGGCTACACCTTC; J gene: TRBJ1-2; V gene: TRBV5-4; clone size: -; D gene: TRBD1
CDR3 protein: CSATGDRDNQPQHF; CDR3 DNA: TGCAGTGCTACCGGGGACAGGGACAATCAGCCCCAGCATTTT; J gene: TRBJ1-5; V gene: TRBV20-1; clone size: -; D gene: TRBD1
CDR3 protein: CASSFGGRDEKLFF; CDR3 DNA: TGTGCCAGCAGTTTCGGGGGAAGGGATGAAAAACTGTTTTTT; J gene: TRBJ1-4; V gene: TRBV6-6; clone size: many; D gene: -